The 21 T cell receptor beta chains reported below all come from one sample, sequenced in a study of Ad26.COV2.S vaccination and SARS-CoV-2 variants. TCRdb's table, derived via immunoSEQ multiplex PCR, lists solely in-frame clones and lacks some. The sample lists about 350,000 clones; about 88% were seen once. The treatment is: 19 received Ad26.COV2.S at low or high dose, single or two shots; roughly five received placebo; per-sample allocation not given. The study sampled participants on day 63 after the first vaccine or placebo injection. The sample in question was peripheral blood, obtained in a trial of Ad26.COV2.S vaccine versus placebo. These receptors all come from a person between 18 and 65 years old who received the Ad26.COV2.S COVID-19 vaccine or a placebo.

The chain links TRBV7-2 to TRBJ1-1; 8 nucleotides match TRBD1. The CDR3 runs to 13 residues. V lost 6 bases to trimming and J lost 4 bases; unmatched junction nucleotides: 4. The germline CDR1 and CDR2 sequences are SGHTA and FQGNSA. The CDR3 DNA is TGTGCCAGCAGATCAGACAGGGGCACTGAAGCTTTCTTT. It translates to CASRSDRGTEAFF.

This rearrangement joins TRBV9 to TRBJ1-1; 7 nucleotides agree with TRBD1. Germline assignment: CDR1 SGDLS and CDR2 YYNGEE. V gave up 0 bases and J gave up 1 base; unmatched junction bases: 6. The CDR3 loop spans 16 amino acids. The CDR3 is CASSVEPGQKNTEAFF. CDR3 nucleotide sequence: TGTGCCAGCAGCGTAGAACCGGGACAGAAGAACACTGAAGCTTTCTTT.

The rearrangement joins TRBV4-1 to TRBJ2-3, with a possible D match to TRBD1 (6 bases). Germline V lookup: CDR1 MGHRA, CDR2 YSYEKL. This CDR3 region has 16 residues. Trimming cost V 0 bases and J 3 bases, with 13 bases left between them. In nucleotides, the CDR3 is TGCGCCAGCAGCCAAGATAATACAGGGAGAACAGATACGCAGTATTTT. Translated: CASSQDNTGRTDTQYF.

Written as DNA, the CDR3 is TGCGCCAGCAGCGGGGCCAAAAACATTCAGTACTTC. Amino acids: CASSGAKNIQYF. The chain links TRBV4-1 to TRBJ2-4; D remains ambiguous. Trimming removed 5 bases at V and 1 base at J, with 3 bases between. The CDR3 is 12 residues long. The germline V gene encodes CDR1 MGHRA and CDR2 YSYEKL.

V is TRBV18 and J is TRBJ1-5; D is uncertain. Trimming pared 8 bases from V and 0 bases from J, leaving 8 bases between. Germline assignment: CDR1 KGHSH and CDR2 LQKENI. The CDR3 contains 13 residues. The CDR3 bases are TGTGCCAGCCAAGGATCTAGCAATCAGCCCCAGCATTTT. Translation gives CASQGSSNQPQHF.

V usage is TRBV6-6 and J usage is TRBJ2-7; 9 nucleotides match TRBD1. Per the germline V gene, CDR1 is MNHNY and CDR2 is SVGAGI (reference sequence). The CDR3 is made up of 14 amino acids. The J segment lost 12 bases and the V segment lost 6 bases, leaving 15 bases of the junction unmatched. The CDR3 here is CASSQLGTGIDSYF. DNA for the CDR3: TGTGCCAGCAGCCAGCTCGGGACAGGGATAGATTCGTACTTC.

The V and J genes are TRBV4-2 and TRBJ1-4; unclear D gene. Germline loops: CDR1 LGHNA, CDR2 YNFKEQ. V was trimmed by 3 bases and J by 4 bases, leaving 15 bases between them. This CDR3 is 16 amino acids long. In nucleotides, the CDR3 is TGTGCCAGCAGCCAGGGCTTGGGCCAGTTTAATGAAAAACTGTTTTTT. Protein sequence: CASSQGLGQFNEKLFF.

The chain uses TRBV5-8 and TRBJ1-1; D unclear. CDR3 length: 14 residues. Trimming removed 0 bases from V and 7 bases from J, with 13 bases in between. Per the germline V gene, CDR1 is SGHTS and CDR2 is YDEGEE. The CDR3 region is CASSLARVRIEAFF. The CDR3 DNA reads TGTGCCAGCAGCTTGGCCCGCGTGAGGATTGAAGCTTTCTTT.

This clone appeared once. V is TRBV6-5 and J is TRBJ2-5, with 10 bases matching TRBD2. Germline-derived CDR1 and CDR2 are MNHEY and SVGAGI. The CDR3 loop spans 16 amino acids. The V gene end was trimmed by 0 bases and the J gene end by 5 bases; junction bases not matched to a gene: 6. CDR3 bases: TGTGCCAGCAGTTACTCTTCTAGCGGGAGCGGTGAGACCCAGTACTTC. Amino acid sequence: CASSYSSSGSGETQYF.

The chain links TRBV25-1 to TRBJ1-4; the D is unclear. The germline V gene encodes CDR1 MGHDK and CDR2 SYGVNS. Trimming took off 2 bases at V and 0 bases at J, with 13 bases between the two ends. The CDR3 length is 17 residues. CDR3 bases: TGTGCCAGCAGTGAAAAAGGCTACCTTGCAACTAATGAAAAACTGTTTTTT. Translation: CASSEKGYLATNEKLFF.

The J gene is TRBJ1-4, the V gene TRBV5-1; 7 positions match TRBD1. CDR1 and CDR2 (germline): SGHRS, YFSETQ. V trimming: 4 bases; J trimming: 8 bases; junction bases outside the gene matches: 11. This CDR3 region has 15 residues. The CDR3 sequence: CASSLKQGIREKLFF. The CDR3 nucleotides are TGCGCCAGCAGCCTGAAACAGGGGATCAGAGAAAAACTGTTTTTT.

Here the CDR3 DNA reads TGTGCCAGCAGCTTAAGACTAGCCGCGACCCAGTACTTC. Translating it yields CASSLRLAATQYF. The gene calls are TRBV7-2 and TRBJ2-5, with 7 bases aligning to TRBD2. The length of the CDR3 is 13 residues. Per germline, CDR1 SGHTA and CDR2 FQGNSA. V dropped 2 bases and J dropped 7; count of bases not matched to a gene: 4.

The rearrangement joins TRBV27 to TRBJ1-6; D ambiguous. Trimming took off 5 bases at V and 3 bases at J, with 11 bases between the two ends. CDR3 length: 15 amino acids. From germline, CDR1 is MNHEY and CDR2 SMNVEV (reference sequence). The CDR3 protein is CASSLDLVYNSPLHF. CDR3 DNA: TGTGCCAGCAGTCTTGACCTCGTCTATAATTCACCCCTCCACTTT.

CDR3 loop: CASSPGQRTTEAFF. Here the CDR3 DNA reads TGTGCCAGCAGTCCGGGACAGAGGACCACTGAAGCTTTCTTT. The V and J genes are TRBV28 and TRBJ1-1; 7 bases line up with TRBD1. Germline V gene sequence: CDR1 MDHEN, CDR2 SYDVKM. This CDR3 has 14 residues. After removal of 5 bases from V and 4 bases from J, the junction contained 7 bases not matched to a gene.

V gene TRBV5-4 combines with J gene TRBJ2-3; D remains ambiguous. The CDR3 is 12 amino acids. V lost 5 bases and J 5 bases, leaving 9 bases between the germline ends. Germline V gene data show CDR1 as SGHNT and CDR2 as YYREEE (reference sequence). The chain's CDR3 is CASSETGDTQYF. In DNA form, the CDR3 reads TGTGCCAGCAGTGAAACCGGAGATACGCAGTATTTT.

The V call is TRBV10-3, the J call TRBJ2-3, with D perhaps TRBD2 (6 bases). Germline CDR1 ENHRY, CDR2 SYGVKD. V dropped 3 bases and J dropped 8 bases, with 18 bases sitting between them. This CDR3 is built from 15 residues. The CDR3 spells CAISESDAGTVTQYF. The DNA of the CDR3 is TGTGCCATCAGTGAATCGGACGCGGGAACCGTTACGCAGTATTTT.

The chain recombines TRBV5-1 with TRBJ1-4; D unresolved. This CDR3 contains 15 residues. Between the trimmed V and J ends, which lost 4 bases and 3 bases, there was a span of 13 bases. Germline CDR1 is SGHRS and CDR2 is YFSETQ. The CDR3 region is CASSPRTAANEKLFF. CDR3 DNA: TGCGCCAGCAGCCCTCGGACGGCGGCTAATGAAAAACTGTTTTTT.

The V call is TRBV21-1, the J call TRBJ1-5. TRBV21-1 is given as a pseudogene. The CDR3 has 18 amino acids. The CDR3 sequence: CASSKALAGWLLDQPQHF. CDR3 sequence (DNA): TGTGCCAGCAGCAAAGCTTTGGCTGGATGGTTATTGGATCAGCCCCAGCATTTT.

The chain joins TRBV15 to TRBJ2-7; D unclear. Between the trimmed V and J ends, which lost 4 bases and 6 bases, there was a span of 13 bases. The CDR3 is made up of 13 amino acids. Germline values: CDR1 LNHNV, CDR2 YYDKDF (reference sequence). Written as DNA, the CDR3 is TGTGCCACCAGCACCCGGTCCTCTCTCGAGCAGTACTTC. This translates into CATSTRSSLEQYF.

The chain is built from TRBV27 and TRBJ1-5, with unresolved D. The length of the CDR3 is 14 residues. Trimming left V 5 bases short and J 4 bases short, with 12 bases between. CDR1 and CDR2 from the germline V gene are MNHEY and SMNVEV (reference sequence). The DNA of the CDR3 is TGTGCCAGCAGTCGACATGGAGGAAATCAGCCCCAGCATTTT. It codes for CASSRHGGNQPQHF.

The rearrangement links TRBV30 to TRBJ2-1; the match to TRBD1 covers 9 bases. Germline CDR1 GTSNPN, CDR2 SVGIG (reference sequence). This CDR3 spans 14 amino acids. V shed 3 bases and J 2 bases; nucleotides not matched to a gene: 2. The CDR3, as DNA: TGTGCCTGGAGCACAGGGGGCGCCTACAATGAGCAGTTCTTC. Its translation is CAWSTGGAYNEQFF.